This record concerns one T cell receptor (beta chain) sequence. Each participant's cohort was designated according to participant-reported clinical history. Two negative PCRs, clearance, or symptom resolution had been documented for recovered Cohort 3 donors. The data belong to a study of blood T cell repertoires in COVID-19. Across the study: PBMCs, B-cell-depleted T cells, or T cells provided the cDNA or gDNA that made up the material.

V shed 3 bases, J shed 3 bases, and the junction held 2 bases outside the gene matches. The CDR3 is 14 amino acids. In germline, CDR1 is SGDLS, CDR2 YYNGEE. Only in-frame clones appear in the TCRdb table, and some are missing; sequencing was by immunoSEQ multiplex PCR. The data contain fewer than 350,000 clones, roughly 85% of them singletons. The TCR sequence derives from a young man who had recovered from COVID-19. The sequenced sample consisted of PBMCs or T cells enriched from blood (not recorded which). This rearrangement joins TRBV9 to TRBJ1-2; 10 nucleotides match TRBD1. The CDR3 is CASSEGQGYYGYTF. The CDR3 DNA reads TGTGCCAGCAGCGAGGGACAGGGGTACTATGGCTACACCTTC.